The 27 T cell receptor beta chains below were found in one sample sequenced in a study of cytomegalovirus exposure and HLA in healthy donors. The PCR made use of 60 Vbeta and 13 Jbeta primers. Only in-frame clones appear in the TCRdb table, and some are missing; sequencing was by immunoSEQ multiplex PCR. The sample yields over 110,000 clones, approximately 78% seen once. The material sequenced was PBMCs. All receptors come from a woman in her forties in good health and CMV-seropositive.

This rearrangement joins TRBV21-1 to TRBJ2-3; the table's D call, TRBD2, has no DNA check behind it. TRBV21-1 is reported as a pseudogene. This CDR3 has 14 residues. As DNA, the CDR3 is TGTGCCGGGCCGGGACTAGCTTCCACAGATACGCAGTATTTT. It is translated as CAGPGLASTDTQYF.

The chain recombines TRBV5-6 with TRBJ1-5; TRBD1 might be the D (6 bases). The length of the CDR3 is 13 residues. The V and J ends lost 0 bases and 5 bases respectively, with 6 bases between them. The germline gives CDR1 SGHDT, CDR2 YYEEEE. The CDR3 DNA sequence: TGTGCCAGCAGCTTGGACAGGGATCAGCCCCAGCATTTT. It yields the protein CASSLDRDQPQHF.

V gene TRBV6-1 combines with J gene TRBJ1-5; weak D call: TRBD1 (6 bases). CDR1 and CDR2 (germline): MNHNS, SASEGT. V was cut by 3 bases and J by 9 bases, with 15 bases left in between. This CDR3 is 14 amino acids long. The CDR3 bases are TGTGCCAGCAGTGAGGGGGCCTCCTGGACGCCCCAGCATTTT. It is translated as CASSEGASWTPQHF.

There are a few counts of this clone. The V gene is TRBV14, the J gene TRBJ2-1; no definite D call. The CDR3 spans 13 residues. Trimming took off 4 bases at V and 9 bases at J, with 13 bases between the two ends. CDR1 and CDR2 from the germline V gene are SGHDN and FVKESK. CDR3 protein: CASSLAYSSEQFF. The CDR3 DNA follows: TGTGCCAGCAGCCTCGCTTACTCGAGTGAGCAGTTCTTC.

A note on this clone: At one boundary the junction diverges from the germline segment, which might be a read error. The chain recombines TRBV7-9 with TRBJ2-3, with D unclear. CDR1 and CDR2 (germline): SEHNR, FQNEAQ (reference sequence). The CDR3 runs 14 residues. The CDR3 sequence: CSSSPNGVRHTQYF. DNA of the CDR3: TGTTCCAGCAGCCCAAATGGAGTTCGACATACGCAGTATTTT.

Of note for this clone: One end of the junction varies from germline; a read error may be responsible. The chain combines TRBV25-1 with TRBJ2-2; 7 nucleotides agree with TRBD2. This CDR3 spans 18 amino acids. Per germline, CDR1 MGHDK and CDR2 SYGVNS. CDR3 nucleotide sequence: TGTGCCAGCAGTGAATGGGGGGGTGTAGCGGGTTCTACCGGGGAGCTGCTTTTT. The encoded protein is CASSEWGGVAGSTGELLF.

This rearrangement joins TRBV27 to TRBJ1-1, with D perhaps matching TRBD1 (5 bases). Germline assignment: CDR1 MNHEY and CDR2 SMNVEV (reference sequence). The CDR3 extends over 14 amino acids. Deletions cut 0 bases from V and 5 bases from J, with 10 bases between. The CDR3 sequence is CASSLSMGGTEAFF. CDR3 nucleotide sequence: TGTGCCAGCAGTTTATCGATGGGGGGGACTGAAGCTTTCTTT.

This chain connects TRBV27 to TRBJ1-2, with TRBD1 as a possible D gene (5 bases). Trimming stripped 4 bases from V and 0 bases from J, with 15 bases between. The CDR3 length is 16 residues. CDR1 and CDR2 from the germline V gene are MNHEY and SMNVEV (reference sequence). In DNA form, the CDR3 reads TGTGCCAGCAGTTACTGGGGGACGGGAGCTAACTATGGCTACACCTTC. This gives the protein CASSYWGTGANYGYTF.

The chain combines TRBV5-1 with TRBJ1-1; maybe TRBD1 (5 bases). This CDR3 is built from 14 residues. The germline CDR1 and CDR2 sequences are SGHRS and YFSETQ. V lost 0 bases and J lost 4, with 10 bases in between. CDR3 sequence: CASSLGQPITEAFF. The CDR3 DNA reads TGCGCCAGCAGCTTGGGACAGCCTATCACTGAAGCTTTCTTT.

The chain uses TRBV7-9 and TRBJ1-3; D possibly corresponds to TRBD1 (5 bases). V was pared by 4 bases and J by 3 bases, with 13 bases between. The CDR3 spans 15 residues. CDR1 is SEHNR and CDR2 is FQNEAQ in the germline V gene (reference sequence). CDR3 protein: CASSSGGDGGNTIYF. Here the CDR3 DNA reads TGTGCCAGCAGCTCGGGGGGGGATGGTGGAAACACCATATATTTT.

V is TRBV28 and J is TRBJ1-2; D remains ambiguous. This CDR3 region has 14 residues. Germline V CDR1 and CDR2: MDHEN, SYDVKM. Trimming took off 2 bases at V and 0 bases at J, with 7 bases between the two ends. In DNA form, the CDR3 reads TGTGCCAGCAGTTTAACTGCCCCTAACTATGGCTACACCTTC. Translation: CASSLTAPNYGYTF.

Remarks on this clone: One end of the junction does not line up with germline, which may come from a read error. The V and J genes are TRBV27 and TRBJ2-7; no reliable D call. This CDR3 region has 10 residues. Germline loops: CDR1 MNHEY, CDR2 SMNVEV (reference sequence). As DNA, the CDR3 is TGTGCCAGCCTCTCCCACGAGCAGTACTTC. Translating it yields CASLSHEQYF.

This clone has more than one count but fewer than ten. CDR3 loop: CASSSEETDTQYF. In DNA form, the CDR3 reads TGTGCCAGCAGTTCGGAGGAGACAGATACGCAGTATTTT. The chain employs TRBV6-4 and TRBJ2-3; tentatively, D is TRBD2 (5 bases). There are 13 residues in the CDR3. In germline, CDR1 is MRHNA, CDR2 SNTAGT. Trimming removed 5 bases at V and 3 bases at J, with 9 bases between.

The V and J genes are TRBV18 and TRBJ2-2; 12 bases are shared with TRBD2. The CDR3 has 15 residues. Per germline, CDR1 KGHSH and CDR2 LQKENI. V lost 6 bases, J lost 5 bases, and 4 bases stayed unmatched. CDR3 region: CASSRTSGVTGELFF. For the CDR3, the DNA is TGTGCCAGCTCCCGGACTAGCGGGGTTACCGGGGAGCTGTTTTTT.

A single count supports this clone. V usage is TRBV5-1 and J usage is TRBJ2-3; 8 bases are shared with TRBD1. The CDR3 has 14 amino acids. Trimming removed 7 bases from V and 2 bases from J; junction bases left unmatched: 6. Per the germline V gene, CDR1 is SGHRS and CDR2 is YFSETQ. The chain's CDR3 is CASGLDRATDTQYF. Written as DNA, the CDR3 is TGCGCCAGCGGACTGGACAGGGCCACAGATACGCAGTATTTT.

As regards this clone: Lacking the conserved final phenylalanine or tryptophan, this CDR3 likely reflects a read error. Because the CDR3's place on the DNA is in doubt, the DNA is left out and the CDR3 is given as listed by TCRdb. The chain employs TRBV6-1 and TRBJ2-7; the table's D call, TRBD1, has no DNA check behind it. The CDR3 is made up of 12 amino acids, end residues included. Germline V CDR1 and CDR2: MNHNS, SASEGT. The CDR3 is CASSNHPGTGFI.

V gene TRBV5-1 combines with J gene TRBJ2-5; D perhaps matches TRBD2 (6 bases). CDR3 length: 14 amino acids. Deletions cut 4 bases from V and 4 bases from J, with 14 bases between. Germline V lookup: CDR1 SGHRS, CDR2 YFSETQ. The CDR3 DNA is TGCGCCAGCAGCGGGGGTGCGGGGTTAGAGACCCAGTACTTC. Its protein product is CASSGGAGLETQYF. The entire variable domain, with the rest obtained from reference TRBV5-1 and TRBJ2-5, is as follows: KAGVTQTPRYLIKTRGQQVTLSCSPISGHRSVSWYQQTPGQGLQFLFEYFSETQRNKGNFPGRFSGRQFSNSRSEMNVSTLELGDSALYLCASSGGAGLETQYFGPGTRLLVL.

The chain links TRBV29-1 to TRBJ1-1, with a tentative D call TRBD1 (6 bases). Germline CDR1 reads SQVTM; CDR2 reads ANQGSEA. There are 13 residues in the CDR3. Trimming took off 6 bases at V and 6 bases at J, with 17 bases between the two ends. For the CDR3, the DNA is TGCAGCGTCCTCACGACAGGTTCCCCTGAAGCTTTCTTT. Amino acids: CSVLTTGSPEAFF.

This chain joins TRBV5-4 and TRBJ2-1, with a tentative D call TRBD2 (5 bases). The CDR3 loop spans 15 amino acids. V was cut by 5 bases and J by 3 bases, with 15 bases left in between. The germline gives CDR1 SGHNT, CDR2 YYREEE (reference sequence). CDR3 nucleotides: TGTGCCAGCAGGTTCGGACTGGAAGTCTACAATGAGCAGTTCTTC. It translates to CASRFGLEVYNEQFF.

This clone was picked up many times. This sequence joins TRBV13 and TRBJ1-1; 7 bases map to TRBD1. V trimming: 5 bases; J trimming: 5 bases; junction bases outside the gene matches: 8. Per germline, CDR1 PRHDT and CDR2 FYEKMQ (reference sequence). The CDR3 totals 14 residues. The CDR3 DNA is TGTGCCAGCAGCCCACCGACAGGGACGACTGAAGCTTTCTTT. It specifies CASSPPTGTTEAFF.

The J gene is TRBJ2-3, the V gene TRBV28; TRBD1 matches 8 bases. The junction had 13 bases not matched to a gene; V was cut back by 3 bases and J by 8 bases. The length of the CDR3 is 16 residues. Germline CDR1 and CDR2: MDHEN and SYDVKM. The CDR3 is CASSFKSRTGITTQYF. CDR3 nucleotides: TGTGCCAGCAGTTTTAAGAGCAGGACAGGGATCACTACGCAGTATTTT.

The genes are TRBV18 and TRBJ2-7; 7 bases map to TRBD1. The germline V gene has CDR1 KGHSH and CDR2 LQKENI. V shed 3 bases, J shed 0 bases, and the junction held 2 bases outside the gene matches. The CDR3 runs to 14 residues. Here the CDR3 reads CASSPGQTSYEQYF. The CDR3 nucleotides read TGTGCCAGCTCACCGGGACAGACCTCCTACGAGCAGTACTTC.

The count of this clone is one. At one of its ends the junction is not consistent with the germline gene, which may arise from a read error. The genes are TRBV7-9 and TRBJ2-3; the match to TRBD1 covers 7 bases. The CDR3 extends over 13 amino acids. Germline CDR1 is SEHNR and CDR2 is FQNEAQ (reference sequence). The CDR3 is CAGSSTGADTQYF. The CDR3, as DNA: TGTGCCGGCAGTAGTACAGGGGCAGATACGCAGTATTTT.

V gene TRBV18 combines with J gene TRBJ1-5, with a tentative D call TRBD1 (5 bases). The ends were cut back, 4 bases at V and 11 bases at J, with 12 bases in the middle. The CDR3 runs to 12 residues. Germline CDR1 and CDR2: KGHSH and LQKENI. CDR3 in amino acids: CASSQTGGTQHF. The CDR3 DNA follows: TGTGCCAGCTCACAGACCGGGGGTACCCAGCATTTT.

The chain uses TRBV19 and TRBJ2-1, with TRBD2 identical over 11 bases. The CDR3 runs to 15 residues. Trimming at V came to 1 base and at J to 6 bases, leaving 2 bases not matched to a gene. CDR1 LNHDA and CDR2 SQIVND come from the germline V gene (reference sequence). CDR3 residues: CASSIALAGANEQFF. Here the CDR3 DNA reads TGTGCCAGTAGTATAGCACTAGCGGGAGCCAATGAGCAGTTCTTC.

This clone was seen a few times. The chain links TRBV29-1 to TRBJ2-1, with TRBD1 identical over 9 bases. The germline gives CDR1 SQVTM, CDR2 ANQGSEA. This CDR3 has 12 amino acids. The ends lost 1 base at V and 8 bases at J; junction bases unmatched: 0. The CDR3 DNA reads TGCAGCGTTGAAGGGACAGGGGATGAGCAGTTCTTC. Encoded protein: CSVEGTGDEQFF.

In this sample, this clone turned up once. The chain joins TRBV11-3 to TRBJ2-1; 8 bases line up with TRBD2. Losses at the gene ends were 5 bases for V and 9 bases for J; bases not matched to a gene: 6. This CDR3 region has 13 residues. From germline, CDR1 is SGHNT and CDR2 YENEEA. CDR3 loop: CASSPGLGFEQFF. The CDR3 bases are TGTGCCAGCAGCCCGGGACTAGGGTTTGAGCAGTTCTTC.